This T cell receptor (beta chain) was obtained from a study of blood T cell repertoires in COVID-19. Study at large: Samples came from the United States, Italy and Spain, spanning acute and convalescent COVID-19.

Germline CDR1 is ENHRY and CDR2 is SYGVKD. The V and J ends lost 6 bases and 2 bases, in that order; junction bases with no gene match: 4. The CDR3 runs 14 residues. Original data processing: Amplified reference gene primers provided the basis for estimating nucleated cell counts. Sequencing used immunoSEQ multiplex PCR; TCRdb keeps in-frame clones, though not all of them. The V and J calls and the clone size are those of that table, but D and trimming were determined from the DNA. The sample consists of about 250,000 clones, roughly four fifths of them appearing once. The J gene is TRBJ1-5, the V gene TRBV10-3, with TRBD1 identical over 7 bases. The clonotype originates from a man aged 50 to 60 with acute or convalescent COVID-19. Sequences were obtained from peripheral blood. The CDR3 is CAISFDRGNQPQHF. CDR3 nucleotide sequence: TGTGCCATCAGCTTCGACAGGGGCAATCAGCCCCAGCATTTT.